A single sample is the source of the 27 T cell receptor beta chains below, sequenced in a study of vaccination and CD4 T cells after COVID-19. Scientists ran DNA taken from cultured CD4+ T cells through the Oncomine TCR Beta short-read assay for sequencing. TCRdb reprocessed the PCR reads via MiXCR and lists one record per CDR3 protein. Of roughly 15,000 distinct CDR3 sequences listed, around two fifths are singletons. The antigens these receptors bind are not known. Documented treatment: 10-day PBMC culture with coronavirus spike peptide pools or control peptides (ViraFEST assay). The sample consisted of CD4+ T cells from blood, cultured in vitro. All receptors derive from a human donor who had recovered from COVID-19.

V is TRBV12-3 or TRBV12-4 and J is TRBJ2-7, with 9 bases identical to TRBD1. J was trimmed by 7 bases and V by 2 bases; bases with no gene match: 6. This CDR3 is 14 amino acids long. Here the CDR3 DNA reads TGTGCCAGCAGTTTACTACAGGGGGCCGGGGAGCAGTACTTC. As protein: CASSLLQGAGEQYF.

This chain uses TRBV19 with TRBJ1-6; D unclear. Germline V gene sequence: CDR1 LNHDA, CDR2 SQIVND (reference sequence). V was shortened by 9 bases and J by 3 bases, with 6 bases between the two germline ends. There are 12 residues in the CDR3. CDR3 bases: TGTGCCAGCGGAGTCTATAATTCACCCCTCCACTTT. Amino acid sequence: CASGVYNSPLHF.

The chain carries TRBV6-1 and TRBJ2-1, with D perhaps matching TRBD2 (6 bases). Trimming stripped 4 bases from V and 5 bases from J, with 15 bases between. Looked up from germline, CDR1 is MNHNS and CDR2 is SASEGT. This CDR3 comprises 15 residues. The CDR3 nucleotides are TGTGCCAGCAGTGGCCGGGGGAAAATGAACAATGAGCAGTTCTTC. Protein product: CASSGRGKMNNEQFF.

Only a few counts were recorded for this clonotype. V gene TRBV7-2 combines with J gene TRBJ1-2, with TRBD1 as a possible D gene (6 bases). Germline V CDR1 and CDR2: SGHTA, FQGNSA. Trimming shortened V by 1 base and J by 2 bases, and 11 bases separated the two germline ends. The CDR3 totals 15 residues. The CDR3 loop reads CASSLGGTSNYGYTF. For the CDR3, the DNA is TGTGCCAGCAGCTTAGGAGGGACATCGAACTATGGCTACACCTTC.

This chain links TRBV20-1 with TRBJ1-1; D not resolved. CDR3 length: 13 residues. Germline values: CDR1 DFQATT, CDR2 SNEGSKA (reference sequence). The V gene lost 1 base and the J gene lost 0 bases, with 6 bases spanning the gap. The CDR3 sequence is CSARGRLNTEAFF. The CDR3 nucleotides read TGCAGTGCTAGAGGCAGATTGAACACTGAAGCTTTCTTT.

The chain employs TRBV7-9 and TRBJ2-7, with D perhaps TRBD1 (5 bases). This CDR3 region has 15 residues. CDR1 SEHNR and CDR2 FQNEAQ come from the germline V gene (reference sequence). V was clipped by 1 base and J by 2 bases, with 12 bases between them. CDR3 protein: CASSLGGSLAYEQYF. CDR3 nucleotides: TGTGCCAGCAGCTTAGGGGGCTCCCTGGCCTACGAGCAGTACTTC.

This chain links TRBV10-3 with TRBJ1-1, with 8 nucleotides matching TRBD1. Per the germline V gene, CDR1 is ENHRY and CDR2 is SYGVKD. There are 15 residues in the CDR3. V lost 2 bases, J lost 3 bases, and 5 bases stayed unmatched. In DNA form, the CDR3 reads TGTGCCATCAGTGAGGGCAGGGGGCAGGACACTGAAGCTTTCTTT. It yields the protein CAISEGRGQDTEAFF.

This chain uses TRBV5-1 with TRBJ1-1; D is unclear. Trimming pared 2 bases from V and 4 bases from J, leaving 6 bases between. Germline loops: CDR1 SGHRS, CDR2 YFSETQ. The CDR3 runs to 12 residues. CDR3 loop: CASSLPSTEAFF. CDR3 DNA sequence: TGCGCCAGCAGCTTACCGAGCACTGAAGCTTTCTTT.

The chain employs TRBV9 and TRBJ1-2, with 8 bases aligning to TRBD1. The CDR3 sequence is 14 residues long. The V gene's germline CDR1 is SGDLS and CDR2 YYNGEE. The trim removed 0 bases at V and 3 bases at J, leaving 1 base unmatched. The CDR3 region is CASSVGGQDYGYTF. Written as DNA, the CDR3 is TGTGCCAGCAGCGTAGGGGGACAGGACTATGGCTACACCTTC. Full variable domain (rest looked up from reference TRBV9 and TRBJ1-2): DSGVTQTPKHLITATGQRVTLRCSPRSGDLSVYWYQQSLDQGLQFLIQYYNGEERAKGNILERFSAQQFPDLHSELNLSSLELGDSALYFCASSVGGQDYGYTFGSGTRLTVV.

The V gene is TRBV6-5, the J gene TRBJ1-2, with a tentative D call TRBD1 (6 bases). The CDR3 contains 13 residues. Germline values: CDR1 MNHEY, CDR2 SVGAGI. V gave up 4 bases and J gave up 13 bases, with 19 bases separating them. The DNA for the CDR3 is TGTGCCAGCAGTTTCTCACAGGGAGGAAGCTGCACCTTC. Its translation: CASSFSQGGSCTF.

The table lists this clonotype with a few counts. V gene TRBV2 combines with J gene TRBJ1-5; D uncertain. Germline V gene lookup returns CDR1 SNHLY and CDR2 FYNNEI. V was trimmed by 3 bases and J by 2 bases, leaving 14 bases between them. This CDR3 region has 16 residues. The chain's CDR3 is CASSDARRSGNQPQHF. CDR3 coding DNA: TGTGCCAGCAGTGATGCACGCCGGTCGGGCAATCAGCCCCAGCATTTT.

In this sample, this clonotype turned up a few times. The J gene is TRBJ1-6, the V gene TRBV5-1; D is undetermined. V was shortened by 0 bases and J by 8 bases, with 9 bases between the two germline ends. The CDR3 covers 14 residues. Per the germline V gene, CDR1 is SGHRS and CDR2 is YFSETQ. The chain's CDR3 is CASSLGREDSPLHF. In DNA, the CDR3 is TGCGCCAGCAGCTTGGGAAGGGAGGATTCACCCCTCCACTTT.

CDR3 loop: CASSFWDRDSGGNQPQHF. CDR3 nucleotides: TGTGCCAGCAGTTTTTGGGACAGGGATTCGGGAGGCAATCAGCCCCAGCATTTT. The chain links TRBV12-3 or TRBV12-4 to TRBJ1-5; TRBD1 aligns across 9 bases. The CDR3 is made up of 18 amino acids. V lost 3 bases and J lost 2; bases outside the gene matches: 11.

This chain uses TRBV20-1 with TRBJ1-2, with 8 bases lining up with TRBD1. The CDR3 contains 15 residues. V lost 6 bases and J lost 11; bases outside the gene matches: 20. Germline values: CDR1 DFQATT, CDR2 SNEGSKA (reference sequence). The DNA for the CDR3 is TGCAGTGCCGCTGGACCAATCGGACAGGGTGTTAGGTACACCTTC. This sequence encodes CSAAGPIGQGVRYTF.

The chain links TRBV10-3 to TRBJ2-1, with 9 nucleotides matching TRBD1. Trimming took 6 bases from V and 5 from J; bases not matched to a gene: 11. The CDR3 totals 16 residues. Germline V gene lookup returns CDR1 ENHRY and CDR2 SYGVKD. CDR3 protein: CAIRPHPGQGNNEQFF. Written as DNA, the CDR3 is TGTGCCATCAGACCACATCCGGGACAGGGAAACAATGAGCAGTTCTTC.

The chain joins TRBV7-2 to TRBJ1-2, with 8 bases aligning to TRBD1. This CDR3 is 16 amino acids long. Germline V gene lookup returns CDR1 SGHTA and CDR2 FQGNSA. With 1 base clipped from V and 1 base from J, the junction kept 5 bases outside the gene matches. The CDR3 nucleotides are TGTGCCAGCAGCTTAGTACAGGGGGACCATAACTATGGCTACACCTTC. Its protein is CASSLVQGDHNYGYTF.

This clonotype was seen a handful of times. The chain couples TRBV12-3 or TRBV12-4 to TRBJ1-2, with 8 bases aligning to TRBD1. This CDR3 has 15 residues. J was trimmed by 7 bases and V by 6 bases; bases with no gene match: 13. CDR3 amino acids: CASRNLRGRIGGYTF. The CDR3 coding sequence is TGTGCCAGCAGGAACCTCAGGGGGCGAATTGGTGGCTACACCTTC.

The rearrangement uses TRBV5-1 and TRBJ1-2; possibly TRBD1 for D (5 bases). The CDR3 runs 15 residues. The germline CDR1 and CDR2 sequences are SGHRS and YFSETQ. Trimming removed 4 bases from V and 9 bases from J, with 22 bases in between. The CDR3 DNA reads TGCGCCAGCAGCCCCGGTCCCTCCGGGACGGAGCGCTACACCTTC. Protein: CASSPGPSGTERYTF.

V and J are TRBV15 and TRBJ2-2; 8 nucleotides agree with TRBD2. Germline CDR1 and CDR2: LNHNV and YYDKDF (reference sequence). The CDR3 extends over 18 amino acids. Trimming at V came to 0 bases and at J to 2 bases, leaving 8 bases not matched to a gene. The CDR3 region has the DNA TGTGCCACCAGCAGAGATAGGTGGCGGGGGGCCAACACCGGGGAGCTGTTTTTT. Translating it yields CATSRDRWRGANTGELFF.

Written as DNA, the CDR3 is TGTGCCTGGAGTGTACGGAAAGCGGGGGGCTTTCTTTCCTACGAGCAGTACTTC. This translates into CAWSVRKAGGFLSYEQYF. V and J are TRBV30 and TRBJ2-7; TRBD2 aligns across 9 bases. J gave up 1 base and V 0 bases, and 13 bases lay outside the gene matches. The V gene's germline CDR1 is GTSNPN and CDR2 SVGIG (reference sequence). CDR3 length: 18 amino acids.

This clonotype has more than one count but fewer than ten. This chain connects TRBV6-1 to TRBJ2-1, with 14 bases matching TRBD2. J lost 2 bases, V lost 6 bases, and 6 bases had no gene match. The CDR3 is 17 amino acids. In germline, CDR1 is MNHNS, CDR2 SASEGT. This chain's CDR3 is CASSPGTSGGTYNEQFF. In DNA, the CDR3 is TGTGCCAGCAGCCCCGGGACTAGCGGGGGAACCTACAATGAGCAGTTCTTC.

The rearrangement joins TRBV20-1 to TRBJ2-3; no reliable D call. The V gene's germline CDR1 is DFQATT and CDR2 SNEGSKA (reference sequence). The CDR3 runs to 15 residues. The germline V and J ends were trimmed by 1 base and 0 bases, with 11 bases remaining between them. CDR3 bases: TGCAGTGCTAGAGCAGAGAAATCTAGCACAGATACGCAGTATTTT. Residues: CSARAEKSSTDTQYF.

The CDR3 here is CASSLKQGHSNQPQHF. CDR3 bases: TGCGCCAGCAGTTTAAAACAGGGCCATAGCAATCAGCCCCAGCATTTT. The rearrangement uses TRBV10-1 and TRBJ1-5; tentatively, D is TRBD1 (6 bases). V shed 5 bases and J shed 0 bases, with 14 bases lying between them. Germline V gene lookup returns CDR1 WNHNN and CDR2 SYGVQD (reference sequence). This CDR3 is 16 amino acids long.

The J gene is TRBJ2-1, the V gene TRBV5-1; D is unclear. V dropped 6 bases and J dropped 5 bases, with 18 bases sitting between them. The germline V gene encodes CDR1 SGHRS and CDR2 YFSETQ. The CDR3 extends over 15 amino acids. In DNA, the CDR3 is TGCGCCAGCACCGCCCCGGGCAGGTCTCACAATGAGCAGTTCTTC. Its translation is CASTAPGRSHNEQFF.

On this clonotype: The junction does not match germline at one end; this may be a read error. The chain combines TRBV2 with TRBJ1-2, with 8 bases matching TRBD1. Germline-derived CDR1 and CDR2 are SNHLY and FYNNEI. CDR3 length: 15 residues. The CDR3 sequence is CVSSEKGQANYGYTF. The CDR3 nucleotides read TGTGTCAGCAGTGAAAAGGGACAGGCAAACTATGGCTACACCTTC.

This clonotype was detected a few times. The chain combines TRBV2 with TRBJ2-3; possibly TRBD1 for D (5 bases). Trimming shortened V by 5 bases and J by 2 bases, and 14 bases separated the two germline ends. Germline loops: CDR1 SNHLY, CDR2 FYNNEI. The CDR3 is made up of 15 amino acids. Written as DNA, the CDR3 is TGTGCCAGCAGTAAGGACACCTCTACCACAGATACGCAGTATTTT. Protein sequence: CASSKDTSTTDTQYF. Combining the CDR3 with reference TRBV2 and TRBJ2-3 gives the whole variable domain EPEVTQTPSHQVTQMGQEVILRCVPISNHLYFYWYRQILGQKVEFLVSFYNNEISEKSEIFDDQFSVERPDGSNFTLKIRSTKLEDSAMYFCASSKDTSTTDTQYFGPGTRLTVL.

The V and J genes are TRBV6-1 and TRBJ1-4, with D unclear. Trimming removed 1 base at V and 8 bases at J, with 11 bases between. CDR1 MNHNS and CDR2 SASEGT come from the germline V gene. The CDR3 is 14 amino acids. In DNA, the CDR3 is TGTGCCAGCAGTGAAGGCGACCTAGGCGAAAAACTGTTTTTT. This sequence encodes CASSEGDLGEKLFF.